The 9 T cell receptor beta chains reported below all come from one sample, sequenced in a study of T cell responses to AZD1222 COVID-19 vaccine. Produced via immunoSEQ multiplex PCR; TCRdb's table is partial and in-frame only. The repertoire consists of around 120,000 clones, with 70% to 90% occurring once and the leading ten covering roughly 2.4%. Sequencing was performed on peripheral blood, taken on day 0 of AZD1222 vaccination. These TCRs come from an adult in good health.

The chain couples TRBV19 to TRBJ2-1, with D maybe TRBD2 (5 bases). Trimming stripped 9 bases from V and 4 bases from J, with 19 bases between. The CDR3 loop spans 15 amino acids. CDR1 is LNHDA and CDR2 is SQIVND in the germline V gene (reference sequence). The DNA of the CDR3 is TGTGCCAGCCGAGCGGCTAGCAGAATTTACAATGAGCAGTTCTTC. Residues: CASRAASRIYNEQFF. Drawing the rest from reference TRBV19 and TRBJ2-1, the complete variable domain is DGGITQSPKYLFRKEGQNVTLSCEQNLNHDAMYWYRQDPGQGLRLIYYSQIVNDFQKGDIAEGYSVSREKKESFPLTVTSAQKNPTAFYLCASRAASRIYNEQFFGPGTRLTVL.

This chain uses TRBV5-1 with TRBJ2-3; 7 nucleotides agree with TRBD1. J was trimmed by 3 bases and V by 0 bases; bases with no gene match: 7. Germline CDR1 is SGHRS and CDR2 is YFSETQ. The CDR3 sequence is 16 residues long. CDR3 sequence: CASSLGSSTGTDTQYF. The CDR3 region has the DNA TGCGCCAGCAGCTTGGGGTCCTCGACAGGGACAGATACGCAGTATTTT.

This chain uses TRBV7-8 with TRBJ2-7; tentative D call: TRBD2 (5 bases). The germline V and J ends were trimmed by 10 bases and 4 bases, with 17 bases remaining between them. Germline V CDR1 and CDR2: SGHVS, FQNEAQ. The CDR3 loop spans 13 amino acids. The CDR3 region has the DNA TGTGCCACCCGGGGTACCGCCGAATACGAGCAGTACTTC. This codes for CATRGTAEYEQYF. Combining the CDR3 with reference TRBV7-8 and TRBJ2-7 gives the whole variable domain GAGVSQSPRYKVAKRGQDVALRCDPISGHVSLFWYQQALGQGPEFLTYFQNEAQLDKSGLPSDRFFAERPEGSVSTLKIQRTQQEDSAVYLCATRGTAEYEQYFGPGTRLTVT.

V usage is TRBV13 and J usage is TRBJ2-3; the match to TRBD2 covers 10 bases. Germline V lookup: CDR1 PRHDT, CDR2 FYEKMQ (reference sequence). Losses at the gene ends were 4 bases for V and 0 bases for J; bases not matched to a gene: 13. There are 19 residues in the CDR3. The CDR3 here is CASSSRPGLAWTSTDTQYF. CDR3 in DNA: TGTGCCAGCAGCTCGCGCCCGGGACTAGCGTGGACTAGCACAGATACGCAGTATTTT.

The V gene is TRBV5-1, the J gene TRBJ2-7; D is unclear. The CDR3 is 13 amino acids. V lost 0 bases and J 7 bases, leaving 11 bases between the germline ends. Germline V lookup: CDR1 SGHRS, CDR2 YFSETQ. Here the CDR3 DNA reads TGCGCCAGCAGCTTGGTACTGTACGAGGAGCAGTACTTC. This gives the protein CASSLVLYEEQYF.

The chain employs TRBV7-2 and TRBJ2-5; D ambiguous. The CDR3 is 14 amino acids. The ends were cut back, 1 base at V and 2 bases at J, with 8 bases in the middle. Germline values: CDR1 SGHTA, CDR2 FQGNSA. CDR3 residues: CASSLVGLQETQYF. The CDR3 DNA follows: TGTGCCAGCAGCTTAGTCGGTCTACAAGAGACCCAGTACTTC.

The rearrangement joins TRBV6-5 to TRBJ1-2, with D maybe TRBD1 (6 bases). This CDR3 contains 16 residues. In germline, CDR1 is MNHEY, CDR2 SVGAGI. The germline V and J ends were trimmed by 1 base and 6 bases, with 18 bases remaining between them. Written as DNA, the CDR3 is TGTGCCAGCAGTTACTTATCAGGGCAGGGGCTAGATGGCTACACCTTC. Its protein product is CASSYLSGQGLDGYTF.

This chain uses TRBV30 with TRBJ2-5; 8 nucleotides line up with TRBD2. Unmatched junction bases numbered 13, after V lost 2 bases and J lost 5 bases. CDR1 is GTSNPN and CDR2 is SVGIG in the germline V gene (reference sequence). There are 16 residues in the CDR3. In DNA, the CDR3 is TGTGCCTGGAGTTTACCTTCTGGGGCGGGGGGTGAGACCCAGTACTTC. Encoded protein: CAWSLPSGAGGETQYF.

The chain couples TRBV5-4 to TRBJ2-2; no clear D gene. V lost 0 bases and J 2 bases, leaving 11 bases between the germline ends. The CDR3 covers 16 residues. Germline V gives CDR1 SGHNT, CDR2 YYREEE (reference sequence). The CDR3 coding sequence is TGTGCCAGCAGCTTGGGACCCCTCCTTAACACCGGGGAGCTGTTTTTT. Translated, it gives CASSLGPLLNTGELFF.